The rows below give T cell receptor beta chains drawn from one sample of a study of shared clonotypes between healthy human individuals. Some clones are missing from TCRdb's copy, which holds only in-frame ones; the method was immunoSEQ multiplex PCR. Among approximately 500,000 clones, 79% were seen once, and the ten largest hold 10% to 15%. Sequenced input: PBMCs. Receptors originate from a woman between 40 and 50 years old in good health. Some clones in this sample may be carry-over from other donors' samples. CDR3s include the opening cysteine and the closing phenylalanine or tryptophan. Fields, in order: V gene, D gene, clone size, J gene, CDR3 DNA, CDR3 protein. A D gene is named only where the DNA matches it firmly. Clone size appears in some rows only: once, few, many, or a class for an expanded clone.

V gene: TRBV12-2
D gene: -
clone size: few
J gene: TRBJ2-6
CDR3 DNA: TGTGCAAGTCTCCCCGGGGGGGGCTTGTGTACTGGGGCCAACGTCCTGACTTTC
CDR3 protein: CASLPGGGLCTGANVLTF

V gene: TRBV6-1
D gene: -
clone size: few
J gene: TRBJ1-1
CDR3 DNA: TGTGCCAGCAGTTCTGAAGCTTTCTTT
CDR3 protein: CASSSEAFF

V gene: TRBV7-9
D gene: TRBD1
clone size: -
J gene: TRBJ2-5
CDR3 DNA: TGTGCCAGCAGCGCCCCCGGGACAGCCGGGTTGGACCAGTACTTC
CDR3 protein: CASSAPGTAGLDQYF

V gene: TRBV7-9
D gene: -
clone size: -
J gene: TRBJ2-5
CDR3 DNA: TGTGCCAGCAGCTTCGGAGGAGGCCAAGAGACCCAGTACTTC
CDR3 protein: CASSFGGGQETQYF

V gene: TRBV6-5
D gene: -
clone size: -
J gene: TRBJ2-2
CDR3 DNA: TGTGCCAGCAGTTACGAGGACAGCCCGAGTACCGGGGAGCTGTTTTTT
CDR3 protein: CASSYEDSPSTGELFF

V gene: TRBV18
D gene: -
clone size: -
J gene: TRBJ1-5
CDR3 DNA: TGTGCCAGCTCTCCAACGCGGGAACAGCCCCAGCATTTT
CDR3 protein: CASSPTREQPQHF

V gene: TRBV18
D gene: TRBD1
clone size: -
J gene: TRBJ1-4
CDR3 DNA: TGTGCCAGCTCAACGGACAGGGCGGGAAATGAAAAACTGTTTTTT
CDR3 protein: CASSTDRAGNEKLFF

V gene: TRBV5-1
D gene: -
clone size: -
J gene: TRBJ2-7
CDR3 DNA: TGCGCCAGCAGCGGGGGACGTCCCTACGAGCAGTACTTC
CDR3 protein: CASSGGRPYEQYF

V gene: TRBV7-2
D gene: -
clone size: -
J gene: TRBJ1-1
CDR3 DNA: TGTGCCAGCAGCTTAGAGGGGATCAAGGCTTTCTTT
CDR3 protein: CASSLEGIKAFF

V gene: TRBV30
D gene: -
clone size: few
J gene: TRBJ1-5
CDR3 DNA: TGTGCCTGGAGTGAGGACGGCAATCAGCCCCAGCATTTT
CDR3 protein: CAWSEDGNQPQHF

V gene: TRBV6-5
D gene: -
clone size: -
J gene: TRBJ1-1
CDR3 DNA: TGTGCCAGCAGCACCGGGGAAAAAGCTTTCTTT
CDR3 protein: CASSTGEKAFF

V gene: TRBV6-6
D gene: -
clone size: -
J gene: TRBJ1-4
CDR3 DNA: TGTGCCAGCACTCTACAGCGTGGTGATGAAAAACTGTTTTTT
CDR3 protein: CASTLQRGDEKLFF

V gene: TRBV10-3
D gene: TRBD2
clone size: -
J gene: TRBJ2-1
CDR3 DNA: TGTGCCATCAGTGAAACTAGCGGGAGAGGGGCCTACAATGAGCAGTTCTTC
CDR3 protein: CAISETSGRGAYNEQFF

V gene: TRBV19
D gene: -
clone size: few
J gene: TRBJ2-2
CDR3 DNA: TGTGCCAGTAGTAAGGGACCAGCGGGCACCGGGGAGCTGTTTTTT
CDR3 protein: CASSKGPAGTGELFF

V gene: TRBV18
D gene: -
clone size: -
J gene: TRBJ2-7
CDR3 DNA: TGTGCCAGCTCACCACCGACTAGAGGGTACGAGCAGTACTTC
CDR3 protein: CASSPPTRGYEQYF

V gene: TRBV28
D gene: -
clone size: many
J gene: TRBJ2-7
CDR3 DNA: TGTGCCAGCAGTTTCACGGGAGCCCTCCCGGAGCAGTACTTC
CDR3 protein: CASSFTGALPEQYF

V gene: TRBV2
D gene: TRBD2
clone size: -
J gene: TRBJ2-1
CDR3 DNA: TGTGCCAGCAGAAGCGGGAGCCCCTACAATGAGCAGTTCTTC
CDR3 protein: CASRSGSPYNEQFF

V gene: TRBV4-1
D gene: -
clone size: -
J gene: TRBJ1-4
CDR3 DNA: TGCGCCAGCAGCTCACTAACATGGGCTCAACTGTTTTTT
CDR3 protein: CASSSLTWAQLFF

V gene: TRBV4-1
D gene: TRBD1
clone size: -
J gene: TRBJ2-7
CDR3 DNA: TGCGCCAGCAGCCAAGATCGGCTCCGGGACAGGGACTACGAGCAGTACTTC
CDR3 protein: CASSQDRLRDRDYEQYF

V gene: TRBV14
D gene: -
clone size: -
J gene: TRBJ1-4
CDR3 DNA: TGTGCCAGCAGCCCTCGGCGGGGGGGCCCCGAAAAACTGTTTTTT
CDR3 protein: CASSPRRGGPEKLFF

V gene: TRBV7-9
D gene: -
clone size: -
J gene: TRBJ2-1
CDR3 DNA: TGTGCCAGCAGCTTACAAGCCGGGGCCAGAGTCTTC
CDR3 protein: CASSLQAGARVF

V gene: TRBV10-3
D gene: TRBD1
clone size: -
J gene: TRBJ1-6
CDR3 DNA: TGTGCCATCAGTGACGACAGGGTGAATTCACCCCTCCACTTT
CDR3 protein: CAISDDRVNSPLHF

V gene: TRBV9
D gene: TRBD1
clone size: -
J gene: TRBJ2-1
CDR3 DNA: TGTGCCAGCAGCGCTGACAGGGCTGCCTCCTACAATGAGCAGTTCTTC
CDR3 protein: CASSADRAASYNEQFF

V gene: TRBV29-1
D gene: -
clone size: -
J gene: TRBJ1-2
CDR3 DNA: TGCAGCGTTGAGGGGACTAGGACAGCTAACTATGGCTACACCTTC
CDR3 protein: CSVEGTRTANYGYTF

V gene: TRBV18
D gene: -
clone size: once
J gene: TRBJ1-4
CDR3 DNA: TGTGCCAGCTCACCTTTAACCCAGAAGACTAATGAAAAACTGTTTTTT
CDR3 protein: CASSPLTQKTNEKLFF

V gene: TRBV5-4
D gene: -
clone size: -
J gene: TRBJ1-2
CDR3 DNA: TGTGCCAGCAGCTTGGCCCTCGGGTCTCGGGATGGCTACACCTTC
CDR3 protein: CASSLALGSRDGYTF

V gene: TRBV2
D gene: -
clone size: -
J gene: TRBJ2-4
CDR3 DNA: TGTGCCAGCAGCCCAATAGGGGCCAAAAACATTCAGTACTTC
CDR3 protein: CASSPIGAKNIQYF

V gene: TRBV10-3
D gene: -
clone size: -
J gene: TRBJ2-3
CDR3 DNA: TGTGCCATCAGTGAGCCCACTAGAGCGGCCCCCACAGATACGCAGTATTTT
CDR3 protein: CAISEPTRAAPTDTQYF

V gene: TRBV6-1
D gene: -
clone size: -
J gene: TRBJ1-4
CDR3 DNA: TGTGCCAGCAGTGATTGGACTCTAAGGAACGAAAAACTGTTTTTT
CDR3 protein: CASSDWTLRNEKLFF

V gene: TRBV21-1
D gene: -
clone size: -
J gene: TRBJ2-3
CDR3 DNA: TGTGCCAGCAGCAAAGTAGTGTCCGAGACAGGGCGATGCACAGATACGCAGTATTTT
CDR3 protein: CASSKVVSETGRCTDTQYF

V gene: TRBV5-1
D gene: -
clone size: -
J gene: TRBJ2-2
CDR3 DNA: TGCGCCAGCAGCTTGGATCCGGGAGTCGCCGGGGAGCTGTTTTTT
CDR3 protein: CASSLDPGVAGELFF

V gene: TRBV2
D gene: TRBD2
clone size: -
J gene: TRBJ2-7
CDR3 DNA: TGTGCCAGCAGTGGGACTAGCGGGTCCTACGAGCAGTACTTC
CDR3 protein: CASSGTSGSYEQYF

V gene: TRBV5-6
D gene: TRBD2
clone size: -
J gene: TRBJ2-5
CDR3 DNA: TGTGCCAGCAGCCCCCTAGCGGGGCGGGAGACCCAGTACTTC
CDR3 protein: CASSPLAGRETQYF

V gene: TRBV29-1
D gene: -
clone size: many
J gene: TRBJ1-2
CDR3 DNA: TGCAGCGTTGACATTGCGGGTACAGGCGGCTACACCTTC
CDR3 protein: CSVDIAGTGGYTF

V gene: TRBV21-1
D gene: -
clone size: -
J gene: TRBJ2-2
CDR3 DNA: TGTGCCAGCAGCAATAGGGCTAGCGGGGCTCCCGGGGAGCTGTTTTTT
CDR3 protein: CASSNRASGAPGELFF

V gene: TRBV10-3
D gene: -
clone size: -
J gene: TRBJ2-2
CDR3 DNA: TGTGCCATCAGTGGAGGTTGGTCTACCGGGGAGCTGTTTTTT
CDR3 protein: CAISGGWSTGELFF

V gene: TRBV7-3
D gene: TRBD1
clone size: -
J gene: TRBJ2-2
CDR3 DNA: TGTGCCAGCAGCTCACGGACAGGGTACGGCGGGGAGCTGTTTTTT
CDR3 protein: CASSSRTGYGGELFF

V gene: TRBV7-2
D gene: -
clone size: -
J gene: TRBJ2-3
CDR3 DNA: TGTGCCAGCAGCTTAGTTCTGGGGAGCTGGGGCACAGATACGCAGTATTTT
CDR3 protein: CASSLVLGSWGTDTQYF

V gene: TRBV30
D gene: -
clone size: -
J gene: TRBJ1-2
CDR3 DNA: TGTGCCTGGACCCCACAACAGGGATTAGGCTACACCTTC
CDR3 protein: CAWTPQQGLGYTF

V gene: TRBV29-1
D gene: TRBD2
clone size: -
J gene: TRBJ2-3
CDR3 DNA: TGCAGCGTTGTGGTAGCGGGAGGGGATACGCAGTATTTT
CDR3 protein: CSVVVAGGDTQYF

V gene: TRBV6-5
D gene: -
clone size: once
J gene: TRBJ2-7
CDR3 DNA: TGTGCCAGCAGTTACATGGGGGATAGTTACGAGCAGTACTTC
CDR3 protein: CASSYMGDSYEQYF

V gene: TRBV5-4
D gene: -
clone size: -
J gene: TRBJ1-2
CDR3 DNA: TGTGCCAGCGGGGTGGGGAGGGTAGACTATGGCTACACCTTC
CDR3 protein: CASGVGRVDYGYTF

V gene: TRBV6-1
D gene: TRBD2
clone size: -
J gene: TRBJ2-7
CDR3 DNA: TGTGCCAGCATGGGGCTAGCGGAGATCTACGAGCAGTACTTC
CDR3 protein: CASMGLAEIYEQYF

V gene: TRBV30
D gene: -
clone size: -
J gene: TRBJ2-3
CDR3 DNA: TGTGCCTGGAGTAGGCGGGAAGCCCCCTCAGATACGCAGTATTTT
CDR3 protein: CAWSRREAPSDTQYF

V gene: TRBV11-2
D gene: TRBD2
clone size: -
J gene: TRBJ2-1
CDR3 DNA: TGTGCCAGCAGCTTCGGGATAGCGGGGCCCTACAATGAGCAGTTCTTC
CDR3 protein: CASSFGIAGPYNEQFF

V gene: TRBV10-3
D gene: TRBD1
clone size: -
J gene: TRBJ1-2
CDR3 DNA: TGTGCCATCAGCCAAGACAGGGGACTCGGTGGCTACACCTTC
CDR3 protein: CAISQDRGLGGYTF

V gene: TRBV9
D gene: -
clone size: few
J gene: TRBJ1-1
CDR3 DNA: TGTGCCAGCAGCCCCCGAGAGGGCATGAACACTGAAGCTTTCTTT
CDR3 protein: CASSPREGMNTEAFF

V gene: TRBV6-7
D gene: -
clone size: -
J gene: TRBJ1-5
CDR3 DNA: TGTGCCAGCAGTCGGAGAGTTAGCAATCAGCCCCAGCATTTT
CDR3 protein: CASSRRVSNQPQHF

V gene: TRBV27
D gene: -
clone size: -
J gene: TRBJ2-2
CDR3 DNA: TGTGCCAGCAGTTTGGGGGTTGGGGAGCTGTTTTTT
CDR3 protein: CASSLGVGELFF

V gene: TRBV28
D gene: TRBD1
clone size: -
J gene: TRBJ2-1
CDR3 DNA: TGTGCCAGCGGGGACAGCTCCTACAATGAGCAGTTCTTC
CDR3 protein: CASGDSSYNEQFF

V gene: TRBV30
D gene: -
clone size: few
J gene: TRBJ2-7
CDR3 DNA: TGTGCCTGGGAGGGTCCCTTTAAGGGCGAGCAGTACTTC
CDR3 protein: CAWEGPFKGEQYF

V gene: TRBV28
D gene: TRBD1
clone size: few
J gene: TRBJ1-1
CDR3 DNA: TGTGCCAGCAGTCAGTCCGGGACAGGCAGGTTAGGCACTGAAGCTTTCTTT
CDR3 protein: CASSQSGTGRLGTEAFF

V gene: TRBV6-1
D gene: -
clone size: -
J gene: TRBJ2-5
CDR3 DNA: TGTGCCAGCTCTAGTTCGGCCTACTTC
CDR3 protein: CASSSSAYF

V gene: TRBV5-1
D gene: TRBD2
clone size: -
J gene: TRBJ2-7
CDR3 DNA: TGCGCCAGCAGCCGGGACGGGACTAGCGTCTACGAGCAGTACTTC
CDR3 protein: CASSRDGTSVYEQYF

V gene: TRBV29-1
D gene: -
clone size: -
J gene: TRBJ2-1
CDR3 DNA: TGCAGCCTTTTAGAAACCCATGAGCAGTTCTTC
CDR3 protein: CSLLETHEQFF

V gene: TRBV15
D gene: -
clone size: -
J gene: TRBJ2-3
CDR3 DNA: TGTGCCACCAGCAGAGATTTTGGGGCGGGAGATACGCAGTATTTT
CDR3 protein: CATSRDFGAGDTQYF

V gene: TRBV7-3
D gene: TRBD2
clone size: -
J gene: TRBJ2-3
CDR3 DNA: TGTGCCAGCAGCTCTCGGTTAGCGGGGTTCACAGATACGCAGTATTTT
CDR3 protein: CASSSRLAGFTDTQYF

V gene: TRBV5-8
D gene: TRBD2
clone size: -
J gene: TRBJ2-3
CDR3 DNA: TGTGCCAGCAGCCACGGGACTATCGCAGATACGCAGTATTTT
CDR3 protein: CASSHGTIADTQYF

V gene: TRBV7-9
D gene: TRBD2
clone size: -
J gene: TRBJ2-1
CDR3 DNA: TGTGCCAGCAGCTTTAGCGGGGGGGTCCATGAGCAGTTCTTC
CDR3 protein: CASSFSGGVHEQFF